This T cell receptor (beta chain) was recovered during a study of early T cells in non-severe SARS-CoV-2 infection. The CDR3 loop spans 11 amino acids. CDR1 is SQVTM and CDR2 is ANQGSEA in the germline V gene. Between the trimmed V and J ends, which lost 7 bases and 5 bases, there was a span of 12 bases. Researchers tagged individual cDNA molecules with unique molecular identifiers. Using its own MiXCR run on the 5' RACE reads, TCRdb lists one record per CDR3 protein. The data show 45,000 to 55,000 distinct CDR3 sequences, more than 6.5% seen once. Concerning this clonotype itself: The target antigen is unknown.

Study conclusions and caveats: There was a bias toward anti-spike CD8 responses in VDJdb matching, which missed private and CD4 specificities.

This sequence originates from an adult who was a healthcare worker with PCR-confirmed SARS-CoV-2 infection or an uninfected control (not recorded which). The chain joins TRBV29-1 to TRBJ2-7; D is unclear. The source material was whole blood. CDR3 nucleotides: TGCAGCGCTGTACAGCGAAACGAGCAGTACTTC. This translates into CSAVQRNEQYF.